Listed here is a single T cell receptor beta chain. Its target is not known. Primers used in a second PCR of about 7 to 12 cycles were a sample-barcoded 5' primer and a J-beta primer mix. TCRdb ran MiXCR on the 5' RACE reads and lists one entry per CDR3 protein. The sample includes 600,000 to 850,000 distinct CDR3 sequences, 35% to 45% of them seen just once. The record originates from a study of blood T cells in healthy people across ages. Findings and caveats of the study: PBMCs went unsorted, and a conclusive naive versus antigen-experienced comparison was therefore prevented. Per million T cells, TCR beta diversity dropped roughly linearly as age increased. Naive CD4+ cell counts and diversity both ran higher in long-lived than in aged donors.

Deletions cut 5 bases from V and 9 bases from J, with 11 bases between. The CDR3 runs to 12 residues. Germline V gene sequence: CDR1 SGHVS, CDR2 FQNEAQ. The TCR originated in a woman aged 55-69 years in good health. The V call is TRBV7-8, the J call TRBJ2-1; D ambiguous. Source material: blood. In DNA form, the CDR3 reads TGTGCCAGCAGCCCATCAGTCGGTGAGCAGTTCTTC. This translates into CASSPSVGEQFF.